This TCR beta chain was profiled in a study of shared clonotypes between healthy human individuals. Produced via immunoSEQ multiplex PCR; TCRdb's table is partial and in-frame only. The sample consists of approximately 2,200,000 clones, about 92% of them appearing once. Naivety among CD8 cells was defined by CD45RO negativity and positive CCR7 selection, thereby excluding terminally differentiated effector memory CD45RA+ cells. V lost 4 bases and J lost 3, with 22 bases in between. Germline V CDR1 and CDR2: LGHNA, YSLEER. This CDR3 contains 17 residues. This chain uses TRBV4-3 with TRBJ2-7; possibly TRBD1 or TRBD2 for D (5 bases each). The specimen sequenced was naive CD8+ T cells from PBMCs. This clonotype originated in a man younger than 35 in good health. Some clones in this sample may be carry-over from other donors' samples. This chain's CDR3 is CASSPQAGRDPGYEQYF. The CDR3 bases are TGCGCCAGCAGCCCCCAGGCCGGCAGGGACCCCGGCTACGAGCAGTACTTC.